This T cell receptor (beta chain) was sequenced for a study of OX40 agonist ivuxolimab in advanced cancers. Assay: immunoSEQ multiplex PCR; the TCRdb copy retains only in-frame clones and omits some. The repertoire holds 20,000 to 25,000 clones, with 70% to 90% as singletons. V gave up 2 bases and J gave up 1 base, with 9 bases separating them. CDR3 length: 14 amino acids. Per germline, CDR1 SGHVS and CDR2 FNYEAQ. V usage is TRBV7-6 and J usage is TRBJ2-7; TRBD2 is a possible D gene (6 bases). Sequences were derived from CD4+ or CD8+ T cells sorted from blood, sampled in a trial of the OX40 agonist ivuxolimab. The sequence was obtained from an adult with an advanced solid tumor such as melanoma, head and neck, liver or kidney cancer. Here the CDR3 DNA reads TGTGCCAGCAGCTTATTACTAGCTTCCTACGAGCAGTACTTC. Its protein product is CASSLLLASYEQYF.